Following are 32 T cell receptor beta chains from one sample sequenced in a study of siplizumab effects on memory and regulatory T cells. Clones were sequenced by immunoSEQ multiplex PCR, and TCRdb holds only the in-frame ones, with some missing. The data show fewer than 85,000 clones, approximately 88% seen once. The sequenced sample was Tregs sorted from blood. The receptors were gathered from a human donor in good health.

This clone has more than one count but fewer than ten. The chain employs TRBV6-5 and TRBJ1-1; D is undetermined. The CDR3 sequence is 13 residues long. Germline assignment: CDR1 MNHEY and CDR2 SVGAGI. The V end lost 2 bases, the J end lost 0 bases, and 4 bases lay between the germline ends. The CDR3 protein is CASSYEMNTEAFF. The CDR3 DNA reads as TGTGCCAGCAGTTACGAGATGAACACTGAAGCTTTCTTT.

The J gene is TRBJ2-1, the V gene TRBV4-3; D may match TRBD1 or TRBD2 (6 bases each). V was trimmed by 2 bases and J by 10 bases, leaving 18 bases between them. The V gene's germline CDR1 is LGHNA and CDR2 YSLEER. The CDR3 covers 15 residues. CDR3 amino acids: CASSQRWRGMNEQFF. CDR3 DNA: TGCGCCAGCAGCCAACGGTGGAGGGGGATGAACGAGCAGTTCTTC.

The V and J genes are TRBV6-5 and TRBJ2-2; D perhaps matches TRBD2 (5 bases). The V gene's germline CDR1 is MNHEY and CDR2 SVGAGI. The ends were cut back, 6 bases at V and 12 bases at J, with 14 bases in the middle. This CDR3 contains 12 residues. CDR3 in DNA: TGTGCCAGCAGCTCAATCCCGGGGAAGCTGTTTTTT. This encodes CASSSIPGKLFF.

The rearrangement uses TRBV19 and TRBJ2-4; possibly TRBD1 or TRBD2 for D (5 bases each). The germline CDR1 and CDR2 sequences are LNHDA and SQIVND (reference sequence). The CDR3 is made up of 15 amino acids. V was trimmed by 6 bases and J by 3 bases, leaving 15 bases between them. The CDR3 DNA reads TGTGCCAGTAGCATTTCCGGGGACCTCAAAAACATTCAGTACTTC. It specifies CASSISGDLKNIQYF.

This chain uses TRBV7-9 with TRBJ2-3; 13 bases agree with TRBD2. J lost 2 bases, V lost 4 bases, and 9 bases had no gene match. Germline CDR1 reads SEHNR; CDR2 reads FQNEAQ (reference sequence). This CDR3 region has 18 residues. The CDR3 sequence: CASSSGTSGAPNTDTQYF. CDR3 bases: TGTGCCAGCAGCTCAGGGACTAGCGGGGCCCCGAACACAGATACGCAGTATTTT.

V gene TRBV7-9 combines with J gene TRBJ1-5; 7 bases fit TRBD1. Germline V gene sequence: CDR1 SEHNR, CDR2 FQNEAQ (reference sequence). The CDR3 extends over 17 amino acids. Trimming removed 3 bases from V and 2 bases from J; junction bases left unmatched: 10. The CDR3: CASSLGGGAAGNQPQHF. CDR3 DNA: TGTGCCAGCAGCTTGGGAGGGGGCGCGGCGGGCAATCAGCCCCAGCATTTT.

This chain links TRBV7-9 with TRBJ2-7, with D possibly called TRBD1 or TRBD2 (5 bases each). This CDR3 comprises 17 residues. The germline gives CDR1 SEHNR, CDR2 FQNEAQ (reference sequence). The V end was cut by 5 bases, the J end by 3 bases, with 23 bases between. CDR3 sequence (DNA): TGTGCCAGCAGCCCAGGGAAGGGACGGCTAATAAGCTACGAGCAGTACTTC. This translates into CASSPGKGRLISYEQYF.

The chain joins TRBV7-2 to TRBJ2-1, with 9 bases identical to TRBD2. Germline V gene sequence: CDR1 SGHTA, CDR2 FQGNSA. Germline trimming cut 7 bases from V and 7 bases from J; bases unmatched to any gene: 14. The CDR3 totals 16 residues. The CDR3 region is CASTIRFAGGRNEQFF. CDR3 nucleotides: TGTGCCAGCACCATTCGTTTCGCGGGGGGGCGGAATGAGCAGTTCTTC.

V and J are TRBV10-3 and TRBJ2-4; D not certain. CDR3 size: 13 residues. Germline V gene data show CDR1 as ENHRY and CDR2 as SYGVKD. The CDR3 nucleotides read TGTGCTGAGCTGCGAACAGACCCAAACATTCAGTACTTC. It translates to CAELRTDPNIQYF.

The chain uses TRBV19 and TRBJ2-1; D unclear. V was trimmed by 4 bases and J by 7 bases, leaving 11 bases between them. The CDR3 totals 13 residues. Per the germline V gene, CDR1 is LNHDA and CDR2 is SQIVND (reference sequence). The chain's CDR3 is CASSTRSRNEQFF. In nucleotides, the CDR3 is TGTGCCAGTAGTACGAGGTCGCGGAATGAGCAGTTCTTC.

The J gene is TRBJ2-5, the V gene TRBV5-4; D assignment may be TRBD1 or TRBD2 (6 bases each). The germline V gene has CDR1 SGHNT and CDR2 YYREEE (reference sequence). Trimming took 4 bases from V and 4 from J, leaving 11 bases between them. The CDR3 is 13 amino acids. For the CDR3, the DNA is TGTGCCAGCAGCGGAGGGGGGCGAGAGACCCAGTACTTC. Residues: CASSGGGRETQYF.

V is TRBV5-6 and J is TRBJ1-2; a possible D gene is TRBD1 (5 bases). V gave up 3 bases and J gave up 7 bases, with 19 bases separating them. Germline V lookup: CDR1 SGHDT, CDR2 YYEEEE. CDR3 length: 15 amino acids. The CDR3 DNA is TGTGCCAGCAGCTCATATACAGGCGGGGAAGTTGGCTACACCTTC. The encoded protein is CASSSYTGGEVGYTF.

The rearrangement links TRBV5-4 to TRBJ1-1; tentative D call: TRBD1 (6 bases). This CDR3 comprises 15 residues. Germline V gene sequence: CDR1 SGHNT, CDR2 YYREEE (reference sequence). V was shortened by 0 bases and J by 1 base, with 10 bases between the two germline ends. The DNA for the CDR3 is TGTGCCAGCAGCTTGGGTCGGGGGCGGAACACTGAAGCTTTCTTT. Its translation: CASSLGRGRNTEAFF. The whole variable domain, filled in from reference TRBV5-4 and TRBJ1-1, reads ETGVTQSPTHLIKTRGQQVTLRCSSQSGHNTVSWYQQALGQGPQFIFQYYREEENGRGNFPPRFSGLQFPNYSSELNVNALELDDSALYLCASSLGRGRNTEAFFGQGTRLTVV.

The CDR3 here is CASSSLGTAADEQFF. In nucleotides, the CDR3 is TGCGCCAGCAGCTCACTGGGAACCGCGGCGGATGAGCAGTTCTTC. This chain links TRBV5-1 with TRBJ2-1; no definite D call. Trimming cost V 3 bases and J 8 bases, with 18 bases left between them. The germline V gene has CDR1 SGHRS and CDR2 YFSETQ. This CDR3 spans 15 amino acids. Full variable domain (remainder filled in from reference TRBV5-1 and TRBJ2-1): KAGVTQTPRYLIKTRGQQVTLSCSPISGHRSVSWYQQTPGQGLQFLFEYFSETQRNKGNFPGRFSGRQFSNSRSEMNVSTLELGDSALYLCASSSLGTAADEQFFGPGTRLTVL.

This clone was observed a handful of times. The chain combines TRBV11-2 with TRBJ2-7; 7 nucleotides line up with TRBD1. CDR1 is SGHAT and CDR2 is FQNNGV in the germline V gene. The CDR3 extends over 13 amino acids. Trimming cost V 4 bases and J 9 bases; bases outside gene matches: 9. The CDR3 DNA reads as TGTGCCAGCAGCTCGGACAGGTTTACGATGCAGTACTTC. This codes for CASSSDRFTMQYF.

Only a few counts were recorded for this clone. The chain couples TRBV28 to TRBJ1-2; a weak D match, TRBD1 (5 bases). Germline loops: CDR1 MDHEN, CDR2 SYDVKM. V lost 3 bases to trimming and J lost 9 bases, with 8 bases between them. The CDR3 is made up of 11 amino acids. CDR3 residues: CASSFGASYTF. Written as DNA, the CDR3 is TGTGCCAGCAGTTTCGGGGCAAGCTACACCTTC.

The chain couples TRBV9 to TRBJ1-3, with D maybe TRBD1 (5 bases). CDR1 is SGDLS, CDR2 YYNGEE, per germline. The ends were cut back, 0 bases at V and 4 bases at J, with 14 bases in the middle. This CDR3 has 16 residues. Here the CDR3 DNA reads TGTGCCAGCAGCGTAGCTCCGGGGGAGATCGGAAACACCATATATTTT. It yields the protein CASSVAPGEIGNTIYF.

V usage is TRBV7-9 and J usage is TRBJ1-3; no clear D gene. The CDR3 spans 15 residues. The V and J ends lost 5 bases and 5 bases respectively, with 16 bases between them. Germline V gene lookup returns CDR1 SEHNR and CDR2 FQNEAQ (reference sequence). CDR3 bases: TGTGCCAGCAGCCCGACCGGTGTTTCCAGAAACACCATATATTTT. Protein sequence: CASSPTGVSRNTIYF.

This clone was seen a handful of times. The DNA of the CDR3 is TGTGCCTGGAGCTGGCAGGGACGTGGCTACACCTTC. Translating gives CAWSWQGRGYTF. V gene TRBV30 combines with J gene TRBJ1-2, with D perhaps TRBD1 (5 bases). CDR1 and CDR2 from the germline V gene are GTSNPN and SVGIG (reference sequence). V lost 3 bases and J lost 7, with 12 bases in between. The CDR3 spans 12 residues. The variable domain in full, completed from reference TRBV30 and TRBJ1-2, reads SQTIHQWPATLVQPVGSPLSLECTVEGTSNPNLYWYRQAAGRGLQLLFYSVGIGQISSEVPQNLSASRPQDRQFILSSKKLLLSDSGFYLCAWSWQGRGYTFGSGTRLTVV.

The chain recombines TRBV9 with TRBJ2-2; 8 bases are shared with TRBD2. Germline V gene sequence: CDR1 SGDLS, CDR2 YYNGEE. This CDR3 contains 15 residues. After removal of 3 bases from V and 5 bases from J, the junction contained 6 bases not matched to a gene. This chain's CDR3 is CASSAPGLGTGELFF. The CDR3 nucleotides read TGTGCCAGCAGCGCCCCGGGACTAGGAACCGGGGAGCTGTTTTTT.

The chain joins TRBV19 to TRBJ2-2; D may be TRBD1 (6 bases). Trimming pared 9 bases from V and 1 base from J, leaving 15 bases between. CDR1 is LNHDA and CDR2 is SQIVND in the germline V gene (reference sequence). This CDR3 has 15 residues. The CDR3 DNA reads TGTGCCAGCTCTCCTCTGGACAGGAACACCGGGGAGCTGTTTTTT. Encoded protein: CASSPLDRNTGELFF.

This clone was observed a single time. The chain is built from TRBV6-5 and TRBJ2-7, with a tentative D call TRBD1 (6 bases). Germline-derived CDR1 and CDR2 are MNHEY and SVGAGI. V lost 6 bases to trimming and J lost 3 bases, with 18 bases between them. The CDR3 contains 15 residues. The CDR3 DNA sequence: TGTGCCAGCAGCCGAACAGGGATTGGGAACTACGAGCAGTACTTC. This translates into CASSRTGIGNYEQYF.

This chain links TRBV5-6 with TRBJ2-5; TRBD1 agrees at 8 bases. Unmatched junction bases numbered 7, after V lost 4 bases and J lost 5 bases. This CDR3 has 14 amino acids. Germline V CDR1 and CDR2: SGHDT, YYEEEE. CDR3 bases: TGTGCCAGCAGCACAACAGGGGGTCTGGAGACCCAGTACTTC. Protein product: CASSTTGGLETQYF.

Only a few counts were recorded for this clone. The V gene is TRBV6-1, the J gene TRBJ1-2; perhaps TRBD1 as D (5 bases). From germline, CDR1 is MNHNS and CDR2 SASEGT. The CDR3 has 13 amino acids. Trimming took 4 bases from V and 4 from J, leaving 10 bases between them. CDR3 region: CASSVGQFYGYTF. The CDR3 DNA sequence: TGTGCCAGCAGTGTGGGGCAGTTCTATGGCTACACCTTC.

The chain links TRBV2 to TRBJ1-5; D is perhaps TRBD1 (5 bases). This CDR3 comprises 13 residues. V lost 4 bases to trimming and J lost 1 base, with 5 bases between them. CDR1 is SNHLY and CDR2 is FYNNEI in the germline V gene. The CDR3 sequence is CASSGGSNQPQHF. The CDR3 DNA is TGTGCCAGCAGTGGGGGGAGCAATCAGCCCCAGCATTTT.

J is TRBJ2-5 and V is TRBV11-2; either TRBD1 or TRBD2 may fit D (5 bases each). Trimming pared 5 bases from V and 5 bases from J, leaving 15 bases between. This CDR3 comprises 14 residues. Germline values: CDR1 SGHAT, CDR2 FQNNGV. CDR3 sequence: CASSISGRIETQYF. In nucleotides, the CDR3 is TGTGCCAGCAGCATATCGGGGCGTATTGAGACCCAGTACTTC. Looking up the rest from reference TRBV11-2 and TRBJ2-5 gives the full variable domain: EAGVAQSPRYKIIEKRQSVAFWCNPISGHATLYWYQQILGQGPKLLIQFQNNGVVDDSQLPKDRFSAERLKGVDSTLKIQPAKLEDSAVYLCASSISGRIETQYFGPGTRLLVL.

This chain joins TRBV4-3 and TRBJ2-1; possible D gene TRBD2, 5 bases. V was clipped by 4 bases and J by 7 bases, with 17 bases between them. Germline CDR1 and CDR2: LGHNA and YSLEER. This CDR3 is built from 15 residues. The CDR3 loop reads CASSPTMDLMNEQFF. CDR3 DNA sequence: TGCGCCAGCAGCCCAACCATGGACTTGATGAATGAGCAGTTCTTC.

The rearrangement links TRBV12-5 to TRBJ2-3; D ambiguous. The germline CDR1 and CDR2 sequences are LGHNT and FRNRAP. Trimming shortened V by 2 bases and J by 6 bases, and 3 bases separated the two germline ends. This CDR3 has 11 amino acids. CDR3 coding DNA: TGTGCTAGTGGTTTGCACGATACGCAGTATTTT. Its translation: CASGLHDTQYF.

CDR3 nucleotide sequence: TGCGCCAGCAGCTTGGGAGGGAATGAGCAGTTCTTC. This translates into CASSLGGNEQFF. This chain joins TRBV5-1 and TRBJ2-1; D is possibly TRBD2 (5 bases). The CDR3 sequence is 12 residues long. Germline CDR1 and CDR2: SGHRS and YFSETQ. Trimming removed 0 bases at V and 7 bases at J, with 5 bases between.

The chain links TRBV5-1 to TRBJ2-7; the D gene could be TRBD1 or TRBD2 (5 bases each). V gave up 1 base and J gave up 2 bases, with 10 bases separating them. The germline V gene has CDR1 SGHRS and CDR2 YFSETQ. The CDR3 is made up of 14 amino acids. The CDR3 is CASSLYGATYEQYF. Written as DNA, the CDR3 is TGCGCCAGCAGCTTGTACGGGGCGACCTACGAGCAGTACTTC.

Comments on this clone: Distinct nucleotide sequences in the sample also encode this CDR3. V gene TRBV28 combines with J gene TRBJ2-5; D is ambiguous. V gave up 3 bases and J gave up 5 bases, with 4 bases separating them. CDR1 is MDHEN and CDR2 is SYDVKM in the germline V gene. The CDR3 runs 11 residues. CDR3 region: CASSFYETQYF. CDR3 bases: TGTGCCAGCAGTTTCTACGAGACCCAGTACTTC.

V usage is TRBV7-9 and J usage is TRBJ1-4; D remains unclear. This CDR3 has 13 residues. Germline V lookup: CDR1 SEHNR, CDR2 FQNEAQ (reference sequence). The ends were cut back, 1 base at V and 8 bases at J, with 8 bases in the middle. The DNA of the CDR3 is TGTGCCAGCAGCTTAGGCCCCGAGGAAAAACTGTTTTTT. Translation: CASSLGPEEKLFF.